The T cell receptor beta chain described here comes from a study of cytomegalovirus exposure and HLA in healthy donors. On this clone: Its antigen is undetermined.

With 60 Vbeta and 13 Jbeta primers, the PCR was carried out. This table comes from immunoSEQ multiplex PCR, and its TCRdb copy is limited to in-frame clones, with some not included. The sample's table shows about 100,000 clones. V was pared by 6 bases and J by 4 bases, with 5 bases of the junction left unmatched. The CDR3 sequence is 14 residues long. Germline CDR1 reads MNHEY; CDR2 reads SVGAGI. Overall study results and limits: TCR beta chains numbering more than 150 were designated cytomegalovirus-associated. Indistinguishability led to the exclusion of some V segments, TRBV6-2 and TRBV6-3 included. Upon later analysis, HLA-associated TCR beta chains proved more clonally expanded than other, equally common chains. In an earlier analysis, most TCR beta V segments were productive about 87% or about 30% of the time.

The receptor's source is a man between 45 and 60 years old in good health and CMV-seronegative. J is TRBJ1-5 and V is TRBV6-5; 8 positions match TRBD1. Sequencing was done on a sample of PBMCs. In DNA form, the CDR3 reads TGTGCCAGCAGCCGGACAGGGTCTAATCAGCCCCAGCATTTT. It encodes CASSRTGSNQPQHF.